This T cell receptor (beta chain) was profiled in a study of T cell repertoires in cytomegalovirus infection. Across the whole study: CMV infection together with matching HLA type was indicated by public TCR beta signatures. Whole-study results and caveats: Clonotypes of TCR beta that were HLA-C-restricted and CMV-specific dominated the ex vivo response.

V trimming: 6 bases; J trimming: 3 bases; junction bases outside the gene matches: 6. Germline assignment: CDR1 SGHVS and CDR2 FNYEAQ. The CDR3 totals 15 residues. In TCRdb, the reads were re-called with MiXCR into one record per CDR3 protein. The sample contains about 900,000 distinct CDR3 sequences, approximately 30% of which appear only once. Regarding this clonotype: Its cognate antigen is unknown.

The specimen comprised cultured CD8+ T cells from PBMCs, sampled from culture after CMV antigen stimulation. The clonotype was recovered from a human donor in good health (CMV status not recorded). Some clones in this sample may be carry-over from other donors' samples. This sequence joins TRBV7-6 and TRBJ2-3; 10 bases agree with TRBD1. The CDR3: CASRRGTGETDTQYF. The CDR3 bases are TGTGCCAGCAGACGCGGGACAGGGGAGACAGATACGCAGTATTTT. Drawing the rest from reference TRBV7-6 and TRBJ2-3, the complete variable domain is GAGVSQSPRYKVTKRGQDVALRCDPISGHVSLYWYRQALGQGPEFLTYFNYEAQQDKSGLPNDRFSAERPEGSISTLTIQRTEQRDSAMYRCASRRGTGETDTQYFGPGTRLTVL.